This TCR beta chain was recorded in a study of blood T cell repertoires in COVID-19. Whole-study context: Researchers got acute and convalescent COVID-19 samples from the United States, Italy and Spain.

Profiled with immunoSEQ multiplex PCR; TCRdb holds only in-frame clones, not every one. The sample comprises approximately 100,000 clones, 85% to 90% of which are singletons, and roughly 15% rests with the top ten. Trimming cost V 4 bases and J 0 bases; bases outside gene matches: 10. CDR1 is SGHNT, CDR2 YENEEA, per germline. The CDR3 is 18 amino acids. The source is a woman in her 70s with acute or convalescent COVID-19. The chain employs TRBV11-3 and TRBJ2-3; 10 nucleotides agree with TRBD2. Sequencing used peripheral blood. The CDR3 here is CASSSTSLAGTSTDTQYF. The CDR3 DNA sequence: TGTGCCAGCAGCTCGACCTCACTAGCGGGAACTAGCACAGATACGCAGTATTTT.